What follows are 32 T cell receptor beta chains derived from one specimen sequenced in a study of early T cells in non-severe SARS-CoV-2 infection. TCRdb processed the 5' RACE reads anew with MiXCR; each CDR3 protein has one entry. The sample includes roughly 65,000 distinct CDR3 sequences, approximately 11% of them seen just once. The source material was whole blood. The receptors stem from an adult who was a healthcare worker with PCR-confirmed SARS-CoV-2 infection or an uninfected control (not recorded which).

Ten or more counts support this clonotype. V gene TRBV27 combines with J gene TRBJ2-1; no firm D call. Germline-derived CDR1 and CDR2 are MNHEY and SMNVEV (reference sequence). Deletions cut 3 bases from V and 5 bases from J, with 8 bases between. This CDR3 contains 13 residues. The DNA for the CDR3 is TGTGCCAGCAGTTTTACCCTAAACAATGAGCAGTTCTTC. It is translated as CASSFTLNNEQFF.

The V and J genes are TRBV3-1 and TRBJ2-7; D is undetermined. This CDR3 is built from 13 residues. Trimming left V 1 base short and J 5 bases short, with 9 bases between. CDR1 is LGHDT and CDR2 is YNNKEL in the germline V gene (reference sequence). The DNA for the CDR3 is TGTGCCAGCAGCCAAGCGGGCCACAACGAGCAGTACTTC. Protein: CASSQAGHNEQYF.

V gene TRBV5-1 combines with J gene TRBJ2-1, with D possibly being TRBD2 (5 bases). V was cut by 4 bases and J by 8 bases, with 7 bases left in between. The CDR3 totals 11 residues. The germline V gene encodes CDR1 SGHRS and CDR2 YFSETQ. The CDR3, as DNA: TGCGCCAGCAGCGCGGGTGATGAGCAGTTCTTC. Protein: CASSAGDEQFF.

The chain joins TRBV19 to TRBJ1-2; TRBD1 aligns across 7 bases. CDR1 is LNHDA and CDR2 is SQIVND in the germline V gene (reference sequence). This CDR3 spans 13 amino acids. V gave up 3 bases and J gave up 8 bases; unmatched junction bases: 6. CDR3 coding DNA: TGTGCCAGTAGTATCACAGGGGCGGCCGGCTACACCTTC. It yields the protein CASSITGAAGYTF.

The gene calls are TRBV6-1 and TRBJ2-5; no definite D call. The germline CDR1 and CDR2 sequences are MNHNS and SASEGT. The V gene lost 0 bases and the J gene lost 4 bases, with 15 bases spanning the gap. The CDR3 length is 16 residues. This CDR3 is CASSEAATIFVETQYF. In DNA form, the CDR3 reads TGTGCCAGCAGTGAAGCGGCGACGATATTTGTAGAGACCCAGTACTTC.

This clonotype occurred a few times. The chain is built from TRBV19 and TRBJ2-2; TRBD2 matches 8 bases. The CDR3 is made up of 15 amino acids. CDR1 and CDR2 (germline): LNHDA, SQIVND (reference sequence). V gave up 7 bases and J gave up 5 bases; unmatched junction bases: 9. CDR3 DNA: TGTGCCAGTATGTTCGGCGGGAGGAAAACCGGGGAGCTGTTTTTT. The encoded protein is CASMFGGRKTGELFF.

The rearrangement uses TRBV27 and TRBJ2-5; TRBD2 might be the D (5 bases). Trimming cost V 5 bases and J 1 base, with 20 bases left between them. The germline gives CDR1 MNHEY, CDR2 SMNVEV (reference sequence). The CDR3 has 17 amino acids. The CDR3 region is CASSPLPRRGSQETQYF. The CDR3 coding sequence is TGTGCCAGCAGTCCTCTACCGAGACGGGGATCCCAAGAGACCCAGTACTTC.

The rearrangement uses TRBV7-9 and TRBJ2-2, with D unclear. The CDR3 contains 14 residues. CDR1 is SEHNR and CDR2 is FQNEAQ in the germline V gene (reference sequence). The V and J ends lost 1 base and 7 bases respectively, with 10 bases between them. The CDR3 nucleotides are TGTGCCAGCAGCTTAGAAGGAGTCAACGGGGAGCTGTTTTTT. This encodes CASSLEGVNGELFF.

This clonotype has ten or more counts. V gene TRBV29-1 combines with J gene TRBJ2-7; 9 positions match TRBD1. In germline, CDR1 is SQVTM, CDR2 ANQGSEA. V was pared by 6 bases and J by 4 bases, with 13 bases of the junction left unmatched. This CDR3 region has 15 residues. The chain's CDR3 is CSVSVGQGFGYEQYF. CDR3 nucleotide sequence: TGCAGCGTCTCAGTGGGACAGGGTTTTGGGTACGAGCAGTACTTC.

In its sample, this clonotype was seen many times. The J gene is TRBJ1-1, the V gene TRBV24-1, with a weak D call TRBD1 (6 bases). The germline V gene encodes CDR1 KGHDR and CDR2 SFDVKD. Trimming took 4 bases from V and 1 from J, leaving 9 bases between them. CDR3 length equals 14 residues. The CDR3 here is CATSEGARNTEAFF. The CDR3 nucleotides are TGTGCCACCAGTGAGGGGGCAAGGAACACTGAAGCTTTCTTT.

This clonotype came up a few times. V and J are TRBV6-6 and TRBJ2-3; D is perhaps TRBD1 (5 bases). V was cut by 2 bases and J by 6 bases, with 9 bases left in between. Per germline, CDR1 MNHNY and CDR2 SVGAGI (reference sequence). This CDR3 comprises 13 residues. The CDR3 nucleotides read TGTGCCAGCAGTTACGCAGGGTGGGATACGCAGTATTTT. The encoded protein is CASSYAGWDTQYF.

There are many counts of this clonotype. The chain has TRBV28 and TRBJ2-1, with D possibly being TRBD1 or TRBD2 (5 bases each). V lost 6 bases and J 5 bases, leaving 17 bases between the germline ends. The CDR3 contains 15 residues. CDR1 MDHEN and CDR2 SYDVKM come from the germline V gene. The DNA of the CDR3 is TGTGCCAGCAGCCCCCCCTCGGGGACCCACAATGAGCAGTTCTTC. This sequence encodes CASSPPSGTHNEQFF.

This clonotype was recorded a few times. CDR3 amino acids: CAWSVLGNSPLHF. In nucleotides, the CDR3 is TGTGCCTGGAGTGTACTGGGGAATTCACCCCTCCACTTT. This chain joins TRBV30 and TRBJ1-6; no clear D. This CDR3 has 13 residues. Germline V gives CDR1 GTSNPN, CDR2 SVGIG (reference sequence). V was cut by 0 bases and J by 7 bases, with 7 bases left in between. Full variable domain (rest looked up from reference TRBV30 and TRBJ1-6): SQTIHQWPATLVQPVGSPLSLECTVEGTSNPNLYWYRQAAGRGLQLLFYSVGIGQISSEVPQNLSASRPQDRQFILSSKKLLLSDSGFYLCAWSVLGNSPLHFGNGTRLTVT.

This clonotype came up many times. The V call is TRBV5-4, the J call TRBJ2-2; 10 bases are a match to TRBD2. Trimming at V came to 4 bases and at J to 0 bases, leaving 6 bases not matched to a gene. The germline gives CDR1 SGHNT, CDR2 YYREEE (reference sequence). The CDR3 spans 17 residues. CDR3 DNA: TGTGCCAGCAGCCTGGGACTAGCGAGCGCGAACACCGGGGAGCTGTTTTTT. Amino acid sequence: CASSLGLASANTGELFF. Full variable domain (missing parts from reference TRBV5-4 and TRBJ2-2): ETGVTQSPTHLIKTRGQQVTLRCSSQSGHNTVSWYQQALGQGPQFIFQYYREEENGRGNFPPRFSGLQFPNYSSELNVNALELDDSALYLCASSLGLASANTGELFFGEGSRLTVL.

This clonotype was counted a few times. The chain links TRBV7-9 to TRBJ2-7; D is perhaps TRBD2 (6 bases). CDR1 and CDR2 from the germline V gene are SEHNR and FQNEAQ (reference sequence). V was shortened by 5 bases and J by 3 bases, with 17 bases between the two germline ends. There are 15 residues in the CDR3. As DNA, the CDR3 is TGTGCCAGCAGCGCGCGAACTAGCCTCTACTACGAGCAGTACTTC. Amino acid sequence: CASSARTSLYYEQYF.

This chain connects TRBV6-5 to TRBJ1-3; TRBD1 might be the D (5 bases). This CDR3 spans 15 amino acids. The V gene's germline CDR1 is MNHEY and CDR2 SVGAGI. With 2 bases removed from V and 0 bases from J, the gap between germline ends came to 8 bases. CDR3 sequence: CASSYDGTSGNTIYF. Written as DNA, the CDR3 is TGTGCCAGCAGTTACGATGGGACCTCTGGAAACACCATATATTTT.

J is TRBJ2-7 and V is TRBV28; tentative D call: TRBD2 (5 bases). This CDR3 region has 14 residues. Germline CDR1 is MDHEN and CDR2 is SYDVKM. V shed 2 bases and J shed 0 bases, with 8 bases lying between them. The CDR3 sequence: CASSLSRGSYEQYF. DNA of the CDR3: TGTGCCAGCAGTTTAAGTCGGGGCTCCTACGAGCAGTACTTC. Full variable domain (missing parts from reference TRBV28 and TRBJ2-7): DVKVTQSSRYLVKRTGEKVFLECVQDMDHENMFWYRQDPGLGLRLIYFSYDVKMKEKGDIPEGYSVSREKKERFSLILESASTNQTSMYLCASSLSRGSYEQYFGPGTRLTVT.

This rearrangement joins TRBV5-1 to TRBJ2-7, with D perhaps being TRBD1 or TRBD2 (6 bases each). V was trimmed by 6 bases and J by 0 bases, leaving 13 bases between them. Germline CDR1 and CDR2: SGHRS and YFSETQ. CDR3 length: 14 amino acids. CDR3: CASTGGLTSYEQYF. In DNA form, the CDR3 reads TGCGCCAGCACCGGGGGCCTTACCTCCTACGAGCAGTACTTC.

This clonotype was counted between two and nine times. The rearrangement uses TRBV5-8 and TRBJ2-5; 8 bases agree with TRBD2. The germline V gene has CDR1 SGHTS and CDR2 YDEGEE. The CDR3 is 15 amino acids. V lost 0 bases to trimming and J lost 6 bases; unmatched junction nucleotides: 7. For the CDR3, the DNA is TGTGCCAGCAGCTTGGCGGCTAGCGGGTTGAAGACCCAGTACTTC. Encoded protein: CASSLAASGLKTQYF.

This clonotype was detected many times. The rearrangement links TRBV7-8 to TRBJ1-4; unclear D gene. CDR1 SGHVS and CDR2 FQNEAQ come from the germline V gene. The V end was cut by 4 bases, the J end by 8 bases, with 14 bases between. The CDR3 extends over 14 amino acids. CDR3 loop: CASSSSRAGEKLFF. As DNA, the CDR3 is TGTGCCAGCAGCTCGTCGCGGGCCGGCGAAAAACTGTTTTTT.

This clonotype appeared a few times. The genes are TRBV12-3 or TRBV12-4 and TRBJ2-2, with TRBD1 matching 7 bases. The CDR3 is 13 residues long. CDR3 in DNA: TGTGGGGCGAGACAGGGGAACACCGGGGAGCTGTTTTTT. Protein: CGARQGNTGELFF.

In its sample, this clonotype was seen many times. V usage is TRBV6-5 and J usage is TRBJ2-3; a weak D match, TRBD2 (5 bases). From germline, CDR1 is MNHEY and CDR2 SVGAGI. Between the trimmed V and J ends, which lost 2 bases and 13 bases, there was a span of 16 bases. There are 13 residues in the CDR3. DNA of the CDR3: TGTGCCAGCAGTTACGAGGGATACCGTCCGGAGTATTTT. Amino acid sequence: CASSYEGYRPEYF.

This clonotype turned up a few times. The V and J genes are TRBV6-5 and TRBJ2-1, with unresolved D. This CDR3 contains 14 residues. CDR1 is MNHEY, CDR2 SVGAGI, per germline. With 4 bases removed from V and 2 bases from J, the gap between germline ends came to 9 bases. This CDR3 reads CASSSPSAYNEQFF. The CDR3 nucleotides are TGTGCCAGCAGTTCCCCTTCCGCCTACAATGAGCAGTTCTTC.

The chain recombines TRBV19 with TRBJ1-5, with no clear D. The CDR3 is 13 amino acids. Trimming cost V 6 bases and J 3 bases, with 9 bases left between them. In germline, CDR1 is LNHDA, CDR2 SQIVND (reference sequence). CDR3 sequence: CASRRESNQPQHF. CDR3 sequence (DNA): TGTGCCAGTAGAAGGGAATCCAATCAGCCCCAGCATTTT.

This clonotype was counted only a few times. The J gene is TRBJ2-1, the V gene TRBV7-2; no firm D call. CDR1 and CDR2 (germline): SGHTA, FQGNSA. The ends were cut back, 3 bases at V and 7 bases at J, with 19 bases in the middle. The CDR3 consists of 16 residues. The CDR3 reads CASSLRRQTYTNEQFF. The CDR3 DNA reads as TGTGCCAGCAGCTTGCGCCGTCAGACTTACACTAATGAGCAGTTCTTC.

The chain combines TRBV12-5 with TRBJ1-2; 9 nucleotides match TRBD1. Germline V CDR1 and CDR2: LGHNT, FRNRAP. This CDR3 has 14 residues. Unmatched junction bases numbered 8, after V lost 5 bases and J lost 7 bases. The CDR3 region is CASGLPGTGSGYTF. For the CDR3, the DNA is TGTGCTAGTGGTCTCCCCGGGACAGGGTCTGGCTACACCTTC. The whole variable domain, remainder taken from reference TRBV12-5 and TRBJ1-2, is DARVTQTPRHKVTEMGQEVTMRCQPILGHNTVFWYRQTMMQGLELLAYFRNRAPLDDSGMPKDRFSAEMPDATLATLKIQPSEPRDSAVYFCASGLPGTGSGYTFGSGTRLTVV.

This rearrangement joins TRBV12-3 or TRBV12-4 to TRBJ2-7; 7 bases map to TRBD2. The CDR3 covers 15 residues. The ends lost 5 bases at V and 0 bases at J; junction bases unmatched: 7. CDR3 sequence: CASSPGGLSSYEQYF. Here the CDR3 DNA reads TGTGCCAGCAGTCCGGGAGGACTGAGCTCCTACGAGCAGTACTTC.

The chain joins TRBV7-9 to TRBJ2-3, with unresolved D. There are 16 residues in the CDR3. Between the trimmed V and J ends, which lost 2 bases and 0 bases, there was a span of 12 bases. Germline V gene sequence: CDR1 SEHNR, CDR2 FQNEAQ (reference sequence). CDR3 sequence reads: CASSLNPAGSTDTQYF. Here the CDR3 DNA reads TGTGCCAGCAGCTTAAATCCAGCCGGGAGCACAGATACGCAGTATTTT.

This clonotype was detected a few times. The CDR3, as DNA: TGTGCCAGCAGAGGAAAGAACAGGGAAGTGTACGAGCAGTACTTC. It yields the protein CASRGKNREVYEQYF. The gene calls are TRBV21-1 and TRBJ2-7; the table's D call, TRBD1, has no DNA check behind it. TRBV21-1 is a pseudogene. The CDR3 totals 15 residues.

A few counts support this clonotype. The chain recombines TRBV7-2 with TRBJ2-6, with D hard to call. Germline CDR1 is SGHTA and CDR2 is FQGNSA. Trimming removed 3 bases from V and 4 bases from J, with 13 bases in between. The CDR3 is 16 residues long. The CDR3 nucleotides are TGTGCCAGCAGCTTTGGCAGATCTCTGGGGGCCAACGTCCTGACTTTC. Translation: CASSFGRSLGANVLTF.

This clonotype was found many times. This chain uses TRBV4-3 with TRBJ2-1; the match to TRBD2 covers 8 bases. With V trimmed by 0 bases and J by 2 bases, 6 bases remained unmatched. The germline V gene has CDR1 LGHNA and CDR2 YSLEER. This CDR3 region has 17 residues. The CDR3 spells CASSQDLAAGAYNEQFF. CDR3 in DNA: TGCGCCAGCAGCCAAGATTTGGCAGCGGGAGCCTACAATGAGCAGTTCTTC.

The CDR3 DNA is TGCAGTGCTAACAGCCTTCTACACGAGCAGTACTTC. It encodes CSANSLLHEQYF. The chain links TRBV20-1 to TRBJ2-7, with D unresolved. The CDR3 is 12 amino acids. The V and J ends lost 4 bases and 5 bases respectively, with 12 bases between them. CDR1 is DFQATT and CDR2 is SNEGSKA in the germline V gene (reference sequence).